These 22 T cell receptor beta chains were sequenced from one sample in a study of CD8+CD57+ T cells in acquired aplastic anemia. Using genomic DNA as the template, TCR beta VDJ and CDR3 profiling was carried out. One entry per CDR3 protein, called by TCRdb with MiXCR from the reads. The profile shows roughly 260,000 distinct CDR3 sequences, roughly half of them singletons. The sequenced patients had an expansion of CD8+CD57+ cells seen by flow cytometry. Sequences were obtained from sorted CD4+, CD8+, or CD8+CD57+ T cells (not recorded which) from PBMCs. These receptors were taken from a human donor with aplastic anemia.

This clonotype was observed a single time. The V gene is TRBV14, the J gene TRBJ1-1; TRBD1 might be the D (5 bases). The CDR3 spans 13 residues. CDR1 is SGHDN and CDR2 is FVKESK in the germline V gene. CDR3 loop: CAREAGGGTEAFF. For the CDR3, the DNA is TGTGCTAGAGAGGCCGGTGGGGGGACTGAAGCTTTCTTT.

In its sample, this clonotype was seen a few times. The chain has TRBV19 and TRBJ1-1, with unresolved D. The CDR3 has 11 residues. Germline CDR1 LNHDA, CDR2 SQIVND (reference sequence). The germline V and J ends were trimmed by 3 bases and 8 bases, with 7 bases remaining between them. CDR3 in DNA: TGTGCCAGTAGTATGTACGGCGAAGCTTTCTTT. Translated: CASSMYGEAFF.

The table lists this clonotype with a count of one. A read error may explain this, as a much larger clone is one base away. It is unclear where the CDR3 begins or ends on the DNA, so no DNA is shown, and the CDR3 is as TCRdb lists it. The chain employs TRBV19 and TRBJ2-7; TRBD2 is the table's D call, not checked against the DNA. Ends included, the CDR3 has 14 residues. The germline CDR1 and CDR2 sequences are LNHDA and SQIVND (reference sequence). The CDR3: CAWSVASGSYEQCF.

This clonotype showed up just a few times. V and J are TRBV29-1 and TRBJ2-5; D is ambiguous. The V end lost 2 bases, the J end lost 4 bases, and 2 bases lay between the germline ends. Germline-derived CDR1 and CDR2 are SQVTM and ANQGSEA. The CDR3 spans 10 residues. CDR3 nucleotide sequence: TGCAGCGTTGAACTAGAGACCCAGTACTTC. This gives the protein CSVELETQYF. The variable domain in full, with the rest retrieved from reference TRBV29-1 and TRBJ2-5, is SAVISQKPSRDICQRGTSLTIQCQVDSQVTMMFWYRQQPGQSLTLIATANQGSEATYESGFVIDKFPISRPNLTFSTLTVSNMSPEDSSIYLCSVELETQYFGPGTRLLVL.

The CDR3 protein is CASSLAVRGYNEQFF. CDR3 bases: TGTGCCAGCAGCTTAGCAGTCAGGGGCTACAATGAGCAGTTCTTC. The V and J genes are TRBV7-9 and TRBJ2-1; a possible D gene is TRBD1 (6 bases). V was shortened by 0 bases and J by 3 bases, with 9 bases between the two germline ends. The CDR3 is made up of 15 amino acids. The germline gives CDR1 SEHNR, CDR2 FQNEAQ (reference sequence).

The chain carries TRBV24-1 and TRBJ1-1, with D unresolved. The CDR3 sequence is 13 residues long. Trimming left V 3 bases short and J 1 base short, with 5 bases between. Germline V gene data show CDR1 as KGHDR and CDR2 as SFDVKD. CDR3 loop: CATSDAGNTEAFF. In DNA, the CDR3 is TGTGCCACCAGTGATGCGGGGAACACTGAAGCTTTCTTT.

CDR3 sequence: CASSTHDRGGANVLTF. The CDR3 nucleotides are TGTGCCAGCAGCACGCATGATCGGGGGGGGGCCAACGTCCTGACTTTC. The V gene is TRBV9, the J gene TRBJ2-6, with D possibly being TRBD2 (6 bases). Trimming left V 4 bases short and J 4 bases short, with 15 bases between. The CDR3 loop spans 16 amino acids. Germline V gives CDR1 SGDLS, CDR2 YYNGEE.

The rearrangement links TRBV10-3 to TRBJ1-2; 7 positions agree with TRBD1. The J segment lost 1 base and the V segment lost 6 bases, leaving 5 bases of the junction unmatched. In germline, CDR1 is ENHRY, CDR2 SYGVKD. The CDR3 runs 14 residues. The CDR3 is CAISTDRNNYGYTF. The CDR3 DNA follows: TGTGCCATCAGCACGGACAGGAATAACTATGGCTACACCTTC.

This chain uses TRBV2 with TRBJ1-5, with 7 bases matching TRBD1. V dropped 5 bases and J dropped 4; count of bases not matched to a gene: 11. The CDR3 length is 16 residues. CDR1 is SNHLY and CDR2 is FYNNEI in the germline V gene. CDR3 sequence: CASSHETGDSNQPQHF. CDR3 bases: TGTGCCAGCAGTCATGAAACAGGGGACTCAAATCAGCCCCAGCATTTT.

This clonotype was detected many times. This rearrangement joins TRBV14 to TRBJ2-5; no reliable D call. This CDR3 region has 12 residues. The germline V and J ends were trimmed by 0 bases and 5 bases, with 4 bases remaining between them. CDR1 SGHDN and CDR2 FVKESK come from the germline V gene. The CDR3 is CASSQEYETQYF. The CDR3 DNA is TGTGCCAGCAGCCAAGAATACGAGACCCAGTACTTC.

The rearrangement joins TRBV5-6 to TRBJ1-1; no clear D. Germline-derived CDR1 and CDR2 are SGHDT and YYEEEE. The ends were cut back, 0 bases at V and 5 bases at J, with 8 bases in the middle. CDR3 length: 13 residues. The CDR3 region has the DNA TGTGCCAGCAGCTTGGAAGGGAAGACTGAAGCTTTCTTT. Amino acid sequence: CASSLEGKTEAFF.

This clonotype was observed at least ten times. The V and J genes are TRBV24-1 and TRBJ1-1; 8 nucleotides agree with TRBD1. V dropped 5 bases and J dropped 1; count of bases not matched to a gene: 2. Germline V gene sequence: CDR1 KGHDR, CDR2 SFDVKD. CDR3 length: 14 residues. The CDR3 region has the DNA TGTGCCACCAGTGCAGGGGGCAAGAACACTGAAGCTTTCTTT. This translates into CATSAGGKNTEAFF.

This clonotype was detected many times. The CDR3 region is CASSYRLAASSTDTQYF. CDR3 nucleotides: TGTGCCAGCAGCTACCGACTAGCGGCATCTAGCACAGATACGCAGTATTTT. This sequence joins TRBV7-9 and TRBJ2-3, with TRBD2 identical over 9 bases. The CDR3 runs to 17 residues. Trimming cost V 4 bases and J 0 bases; bases outside gene matches: 8. Germline V CDR1 and CDR2: SEHNR, FQNEAQ (reference sequence). Full variable domain (rest looked up from reference TRBV7-9 and TRBJ2-3): DTGVSQNPRHKITKRGQNVTFRCDPISEHNRLYWYRQTLGQGPEFLTYFQNEAQLEKSRLLSDRFSAERPKGSFSTLEIQRTEQGDSAMYLCASSYRLAASSTDTQYFGPGTRLTVL.

In its sample, this clonotype was seen many times. The gene calls are TRBV4-1 and TRBJ1-1; D is ambiguous. Germline V lookup: CDR1 MGHRA, CDR2 YSYEKL. The ends were cut back, 1 base at V and 5 bases at J, with 14 bases in the middle. The CDR3 is 15 amino acids. CDR3 DNA sequence: TGCGCCAGCAGCCAAGTCCGGGGAGTGGGGACTGAAGCTTTCTTT. Translating gives CASSQVRGVGTEAFF.

V is TRBV7-9 and J is TRBJ2-7; D might be TRBD2 (6 bases). Germline lookup yields CDR1 SEHNR and CDR2 FQNEAQ (reference sequence). V lost 5 bases, J lost 0 bases, and 17 bases lay in between. CDR3 length equals 16 residues. The CDR3 coding sequence is TGTGCCAGCAGCCCGAGGTCCCCGGGACTCTCCTACGAGCAGTACTTC. Protein sequence: CASSPRSPGLSYEQYF.

This clonotype was seen more than once but under ten times. At one of its ends the junction is not consistent with the germline gene, which may arise from a read error. V usage is TRBV11-2 and J usage is TRBJ1-1; TRBD1 might be the D (5 bases). Germline lookup yields CDR1 SGHAT and CDR2 FQNNGV. The CDR3 extends over 13 amino acids. The CDR3 here is CASSAAWGTEAFF. The DNA of the CDR3 is TGTGCTAGCAGCGCCGCGTGGGGGACTGAAGCTTTCTTT.

Regarding this clonotype: A much larger clonotype is one base distant, so this may be a read error. V gene TRBV12-3 or TRBV12-4 combines with J gene TRBJ1-1; 9 bases are a match to TRBD1. CDR3 size: 11 residues. The CDR3 DNA reads TGTGCTAGTGGGGACAGGGACGGAGCTTTCTTT. The encoded protein is CASGDRDGAFF.

This chain links TRBV30 with TRBJ2-3; 12 positions match TRBD2. The CDR3 length is 16 residues. From germline, CDR1 is GTSNPN and CDR2 SVGIG (reference sequence). V lost 1 base and J lost 0; bases outside the gene matches: 2. CDR3 sequence: CAWSGGLAGSTDTQYF. In nucleotides, the CDR3 is TGTGCCTGGAGTGGAGGACTAGCGGGAAGCACAGATACGCAGTATTTT.

The rearrangement links TRBV7-9 to TRBJ2-3; 8 positions match TRBD2. This CDR3 has 18 residues. The V and J ends lost 5 bases and 3 bases, in that order; junction bases with no gene match: 16. CDR1 and CDR2 from the germline V gene are SEHNR and FQNEAQ (reference sequence). In nucleotides, the CDR3 is TGTGCCAGCAGCACGCATGATCGGGGGGGGGAGGCTACAGATACGCAGTATTTT. This gives the protein CASSTHDRGGEATDTQYF.

Many counts were recorded for this clonotype. For the CDR3, the DNA is TGCAGTGCTAGGGCCCAGGGGGGTCCCTCATACGAGCAGTACTTC. This sequence encodes CSARAQGGPSYEQYF. The chain recombines TRBV20-1 with TRBJ2-7; the D gene is possibly TRBD1 (7 bases). The CDR3 runs to 15 residues. Per the germline V gene, CDR1 is DFQATT and CDR2 is SNEGSKA (reference sequence). V gave up 3 bases and J gave up 4 bases, with 19 bases separating them.

The rearrangement joins TRBV25-1 to TRBJ1-2, with 9 positions matching TRBD1. Germline V gene sequence: CDR1 MGHDK, CDR2 SYGVNS. V lost 5 bases to trimming and J lost 9 bases; unmatched junction nucleotides: 10. The CDR3 extends over 14 amino acids. DNA of the CDR3: TGTGCCAGCAGTTCCCGGGACAGGGACAGAAGCTACACCTTC. Protein sequence: CASSSRDRDRSYTF.

The rearrangement links TRBV6-2 or TRBV6-3 to TRBJ2-2; unclear D gene. Germline values: CDR1 MNHEY, CDR2 SVGEGT. The CDR3 has 15 amino acids. The ends were cut back, 8 bases at V and 4 bases at J, with 17 bases in the middle. The chain's CDR3 is CASGRLARGTGELFF. CDR3 nucleotides: TGTGCCAGCGGAAGACTGGCCCGTGGCACCGGGGAGCTGTTTTTT.